Shown below are 11 T cell receptor beta chains from a single sample sequenced in a study of Ad26.COV2.S vaccination and SARS-CoV-2 variants. Data came from immunoSEQ multiplex PCR; TCRdb stores just in-frame clones and leaves some out. The sample has 350,000 to 600,000 clones, approximately 90% seen once. This sample's treatment: about 20 received Ad26.COV2.S at low or high dose, single or two shots; about 5 received placebo; per-sample allocation not given. Material that was analyzed had been drawn on day 63 after the first vaccine or placebo injection. The material was peripheral blood, obtained in a trial of Ad26.COV2.S vaccine versus placebo. These receptors were collected from a person aged 18 to 59 who received the Ad26.COV2.S COVID-19 vaccine or a placebo.

This chain links TRBV7-9 with TRBJ2-7, with D maybe TRBD2 (5 bases). The V end lost 3 bases, the J end lost 7 bases, and 19 bases lay between the germline ends. This CDR3 is built from 15 residues. Germline V lookup: CDR1 SEHNR, CDR2 FQNEAQ (reference sequence). The CDR3 DNA reads as TGTGCCAGCAGCTTCATCGGCCCCCTCCCGGGGGAGCAGTACTTC. Translation gives CASSFIGPLPGEQYF. The entire variable domain, with the rest obtained from reference TRBV7-9 and TRBJ2-7, is as follows: DTGVSQNPRHKITKRGQNVTFRCDPISEHNRLYWYRQTLGQGPEFLTYFQNEAQLEKSRLLSDRFSAERPKGSFSTLEIQRTEQGDSAMYLCASSFIGPLPGEQYFGPGTRLTVT.

This clone occurred once. This sequence joins TRBV6-2 or TRBV6-3 and TRBJ2-5, with 9 nucleotides matching TRBD2. Per germline, CDR1 MNHEY and CDR2 SVGEGT. This CDR3 is built from 14 residues. Germline trimming cut 2 bases from V and 4 bases from J; bases unmatched to any gene: 2. Here the CDR3 reads CASSYPGLAETQYF. CDR3 nucleotides: TGTGCCAGCAGTTACCCGGGACTAGCAGAGACCCAGTACTTC.

This clone was recorded only once. The chain has TRBV7-2 and TRBJ2-3; D gene unclear. Germline CDR1 and CDR2: SGHTA and FQGNSA. V shed 6 bases and J shed 0 bases, with 10 bases lying between them. The CDR3 is 14 residues long. CDR3 residues: CASRRTSSTDTQYF. Here the CDR3 DNA reads TGTGCCAGCAGACGGACCTCTAGCACAGATACGCAGTATTTT.

The chain joins TRBV21-1 to TRBJ2-6. TRBV21-1 is deemed a pseudogene. The CDR3 has 19 residues. The CDR3 coding sequence is TGTGCCAGCAGCAAAGGAAGTGGACGGCCACACTCTGGGGCCAACGTCCTGACTTTC. Amino acid sequence: CASSKGSGRPHSGANVLTF.

Here the CDR3 reads CASSYRPPQGNPGLAGPYNEQFF. CDR3 sequence (DNA): TGTGCCAGCAGCTACCGCCCGCCTCAGGGAAATCCCGGACTAGCGGGACCCTACAATGAGCAGTTCTTC. The chain employs TRBV9 and TRBJ2-1, with 12 bases aligning to TRBD2. There are 23 residues in the CDR3. Trimming at V came to 4 bases and at J to 2 bases, leaving 25 bases not matched to a gene. Germline CDR1 SGDLS, CDR2 YYNGEE.

The genes are TRBV4-3 and TRBJ2-3, with 7 bases fitting TRBD1. Trimming took 0 bases from V and 14 from J; bases not matched to a gene: 14. The V gene's germline CDR1 is LGHNA and CDR2 YSLEER. There are 15 residues in the CDR3. The CDR3 here is CASSQDRGQSRNPYF. CDR3 nucleotide sequence: TGCGCCAGCAGCCAAGATAGGGGGCAGTCCCGGAATCCGTATTTT.

The rearrangement joins TRBV25-1 to TRBJ2-5; 11 positions agree with TRBD2. The germline V gene encodes CDR1 MGHDK and CDR2 SYGVNS. The CDR3 runs 17 residues. V lost 3 bases, J lost 1 base, and 7 bases stayed unmatched. The CDR3 DNA is TGTGCCAGCAGTGACCTACCGGGACTAGCGGTCCAAGAGACCCAGTACTTC. This codes for CASSDLPGLAVQETQYF.

This chain links TRBV5-1 with TRBJ2-4; 9 nucleotides agree with TRBD2. Germline V gives CDR1 SGHRS, CDR2 YFSETQ. The CDR3 covers 15 residues. V was clipped by 3 bases and J by 8 bases; unmatched bases: 9. CDR3 nucleotides: TGCGCCAGCAGCTCAGGGGGGACTAGCCTGGACATTCAGTACTTC. The encoded protein is CASSSGGTSLDIQYF.

V gene TRBV5-1 combines with J gene TRBJ2-2, with D maybe TRBD2 (6 bases). Trimming cost V 1 base and J 5 bases, with 15 bases left between them. The CDR3 sequence is 16 residues long. Germline CDR1 SGHRS, CDR2 YFSETQ. The CDR3 sequence is CASSLIPGVDTGELFF. The CDR3 DNA reads TGCGCCAGCAGCTTGATTCCGGGAGTAGATACCGGGGAGCTGTTTTTT.

The J gene is TRBJ1-4, the V gene TRBV3-1 (or the pseudogene TRBV3-2); TRBD1 matches 10 bases. This CDR3 spans 13 amino acids. Germline CDR1 is LGHDT and CDR2 is YNNKEL (reference sequence). The junction had 0 bases not matched to a gene; V was cut back by 1 base and J by 10 bases. The CDR3 loop is CASSQGDRGKLFF. CDR3 DNA: TGTGCCAGCAGCCAAGGGGACAGGGGAAAACTGTTTTTT.

The chain combines TRBV11-2 with TRBJ2-3, with 8 positions matching TRBD2. J gave up 2 bases and V 1 base, and 11 bases lay outside the gene matches. The CDR3 spans 18 residues. Germline values: CDR1 SGHAT, CDR2 FQNNGV. In DNA form, the CDR3 reads TGTGCCAGCAGCTTAGCCGGGGTTACTAGCGGTCTCACAGATACGCAGTATTTT. Amino acid sequence: CASSLAGVTSGLTDTQYF.